The 13 T cell receptor beta chains below come from one sample, sequenced in a study of cytomegalovirus exposure and HLA in healthy donors. The PCR used 60 Vbeta and 13 Jbeta primers. Clones were sequenced by immunoSEQ multiplex PCR, and TCRdb holds only the in-frame ones, with some missing. The sample has roughly 240,000 clones; 82% are singletons. Input material: PBMCs. The receptors were sampled from a woman aged 40 to 55 in good health and CMV-seropositive.

This clone was counted once. This chain links TRBV5-5 with TRBJ2-7; tentatively, D is TRBD2 (5 bases). The CDR3 extends over 15 amino acids. Germline assignment: CDR1 SGHKS and CDR2 YYEKEE (reference sequence). Trimming took 5 bases from V and 1 from J, leaving 16 bases between them. CDR3 loop: CASSLEASYSYEQYF. The CDR3 nucleotides are TGTGCCAGCAGTCTGGAGGCTAGTTATTCCTACGAGCAGTACTTC.

There are a few counts of this clone. The rearrangement uses TRBV7-2 and TRBJ2-2; D might be TRBD1 (7 bases). The CDR3 covers 19 residues. Germline V gene sequence: CDR1 SGHTA, CDR2 FQGNSA. Trimming removed 1 base at V and 4 bases at J, with 22 bases between. CDR3 in DNA: TGTGCCAGCAGCTTAGTGAGGGGGGACAGTCAGAAACCCACCGGGGAGCTGTTTTTT. Its translation: CASSLVRGDSQKPTGELFF.

As to this clone: Other DNA variants within this sample encode the same CDR3. The chain joins TRBV9 to TRBJ1-2, with TRBD1 identical over 7 bases. Germline V lookup: CDR1 SGDLS, CDR2 YYNGEE. J lost 0 bases, V lost 5 bases, and 13 bases had no gene match. The CDR3 sequence is 17 residues long. In DNA form, the CDR3 reads TGTGCCAGCAGTGAAGGGGGCCGCAGGGGATCTAACTATGGCTACACCTTC. Its translation: CASSEGGRRGSNYGYTF.

The chain employs TRBV5-6 and TRBJ2-5, with D possibly being TRBD2 (6 bases). The CDR3 has 13 amino acids. Germline CDR1 SGHDT, CDR2 YYEEEE. V gave up 2 bases and J gave up 5 bases, with 10 bases separating them. The CDR3 nucleotides are TGTGCCAGCAGCTTCCTAGGAGGGGAGACCCAGTACTTC. Amino acid sequence: CASSFLGGETQYF.

The chain is built from TRBV7-3 and TRBJ1-6, with a weak D call TRBD1 (6 bases). The CDR3 contains 15 residues. Germline loops: CDR1 SGHTA, CDR2 FQGTGA. Trimming took 7 bases from V and 8 from J, leaving 18 bases between them. This CDR3 reads CASTPGGQGHSPLHF. The CDR3 DNA reads TGTGCCAGCACCCCGGGGGGCCAGGGACATTCACCCCTCCACTTT.

The CDR3, as DNA: TGTGCTAGTGGCGCCGACGGGGTTTCCTCCTACAATGAGCAGTTCTTC. As protein: CASGADGVSSYNEQFF. The rearrangement joins TRBV12-5 to TRBJ2-1; tentatively, D is TRBD2 (5 bases). The V and J ends lost 6 bases and 0 bases respectively, with 15 bases between them. The germline CDR1 and CDR2 sequences are LGHNT and FRNRAP. The CDR3 loop spans 16 amino acids.

This sequence joins TRBV7-9 and TRBJ2-7; D is perhaps TRBD2 (5 bases). Germline assignment: CDR1 SEHNR and CDR2 FQNEAQ (reference sequence). This CDR3 spans 13 amino acids. V lost 3 bases and J lost 10, with 16 bases in between. CDR3 in amino acids: CASSLSGDMDQYF. CDR3 DNA: TGTGCCAGCAGCTTGAGCGGAGACATGGATCAGTACTTC.

Notes on this clone: Other DNA variants within this sample encode the same CDR3. V is TRBV9 and J is TRBJ2-1; 9 bases agree with TRBD2. The CDR3 has 16 amino acids. Germline values: CDR1 SGDLS, CDR2 YYNGEE. Germline trimming cut 0 bases from V and 4 bases from J; bases unmatched to any gene: 5. The CDR3 DNA reads as TGTGCCAGCAGCGTAGGAGGTAGCGGGAGTTACAATGAGCAGTTCTTC. Protein: CASSVGGSGSYNEQFF.

This clone was observed a single time. This rearrangement joins TRBV29-1 to TRBJ2-1, with 12 bases lining up with TRBD2. V lost 7 bases and J lost 8; bases outside the gene matches: 18. There are 17 residues in the CDR3. Germline V gene lookup returns CDR1 SQVTM and CDR2 ANQGSEA. The CDR3 DNA sequence: TGCAGCGGAAATGGTCTAGCGGGAGGGCGGAAAATCTATGAGCAGTTCTTC. Translating gives CSGNGLAGGRKIYEQFF.

The J gene is TRBJ2-2, the V gene TRBV27; D unclear. The germline gives CDR1 MNHEY, CDR2 SMNVEV (reference sequence). This CDR3 contains 18 residues. V was cut by 4 bases and J by 6 bases, with 24 bases left in between. This chain's CDR3 is CASSSFSIKILGAGELFF. The CDR3 DNA is TGTGCCAGCAGTTCCTTCAGTATTAAGATTCTGGGCGCCGGGGAGCTGTTTTTT.

The chain recombines TRBV13 with TRBJ2-6, with 7 bases identical to TRBD2. Losses at the gene ends were 4 bases for V and 0 bases for J; bases not matched to a gene: 6. CDR3 length: 17 amino acids. Germline V gene data show CDR1 as PRHDT and CDR2 as FYEKMQ (reference sequence). CDR3 residues: CASSSFGTISGANVLTF. The CDR3, as DNA: TGTGCCAGCAGCTCTTTCGGGACTATCTCTGGGGCCAACGTCCTGACTTTC.

The V and J genes are TRBV6-5 and TRBJ2-7; possibly TRBD2 for D (5 bases). In germline, CDR1 is MNHEY, CDR2 SVGAGI. The CDR3 loop spans 12 amino acids. Trimming shortened V by 5 bases and J by 4 bases, and 9 bases separated the two germline ends. Written as DNA, the CDR3 is TGTGCCAGCAGTCGGACTCGTTACGAGCAGTACTTC. This codes for CASSRTRYEQYF.

In this sample, this clone turned up once. The V and J genes are TRBV5-1 and TRBJ2-7; D possibly corresponds to TRBD1 (5 bases). The germline V gene has CDR1 SGHRS and CDR2 YFSETQ. CDR3 length: 13 residues. V was trimmed by 3 bases and J by 3 bases, leaving 10 bases between them. The CDR3 sequence: CASSSQGVYEQYF. The CDR3 DNA follows: TGCGCCAGCAGCTCGCAGGGCGTCTACGAGCAGTACTTC.